The next 4 T cell receptor beta chains were all read from a single sample in a study of beta chain features in type 1 diabetes. The sequenced template was cDNA made from the entire isolated RNA. Only in-frame clones appear in the TCRdb table, and some are missing; sequencing was by immunoSEQ multiplex PCR. Among 310,000 or so clones listed, less than 10% were seen once. The sequenced sample consisted of central memory CD4+ T cells from blood. Source of these receptors: a woman in her late teens or twenties in good health.

J is TRBJ1-1 and V is TRBV7-2; 9 bases agree with TRBD1. V lost 2 bases to trimming and J lost 4 bases; unmatched junction nucleotides: 2. This CDR3 is built from 14 residues. The germline CDR1 and CDR2 sequences are SGHTA and FQGNSA. This CDR3 is CASSLRDRATEAFF. CDR3 DNA: TGTGCCAGCAGCTTAAGGGACAGGGCCACTGAAGCTTTCTTT.

The chain joins TRBV7-2 to TRBJ2-7; 10 bases fit TRBD1. CDR1 is SGHTA and CDR2 is FQGNSA in the germline V gene. After removal of 5 bases from V and 7 bases from J, the junction contained 8 bases not matched to a gene. This CDR3 has 14 amino acids. The CDR3 spells CASSNRQGAWEQYF. The CDR3 DNA reads TGTGCCAGCAGCAATAGACAGGGGGCTTGGGAGCAGTACTTC.

This clone came up a few times. The CDR3, as DNA: TGTGCCAGCAGTGAAGAGCGGAAAGGCACAGATACGCAGTATTTT. Translation gives CASSEERKGTDTQYF. This chain joins TRBV25-1 and TRBJ2-3, with D possibly being TRBD2 (5 bases). The CDR3 has 15 residues. Germline V gene lookup returns CDR1 MGHDK and CDR2 SYGVNS. The ends were cut back, 2 bases at V and 1 base at J, with 10 bases in the middle.

The chain uses TRBV6-1 and TRBJ2-1; 11 bases fit TRBD2. The trim removed 4 bases at V and 2 bases at J, leaving 1 base unmatched. CDR3 length: 15 amino acids. Germline-derived CDR1 and CDR2 are MNHNS and SASEGT. The CDR3 DNA is TGTGCCAGCAGTGGGGGACTAGCGGCCTACAATGAGCAGTTCTTC. It codes for CASSGGLAAYNEQFF.